This TCR beta chain was captured in a study of response to subunit inactivated influenza vaccine. Broader study findings: Few additional T cells are recruited per seasonal influenza vaccination, authors suggested.

TCRdb processed the RT-PCR reads anew with MiXCR; each CDR3 protein has one entry. Of about 500,000 distinct CDR3 sequences listed, around 13% are singletons. The table lists this clonotype with a count of one. Its specificity is unknown. There are 14 residues in the CDR3. Germline V gene lookup returns CDR1 GTSNPN and CDR2 SVGIG (reference sequence). The junction had 7 bases not matched to a gene; V was cut back by 4 bases and J by 4 bases. This chain links TRBV30 with TRBJ2-7; 10 nucleotides line up with TRBD1. The sample in question was PBMCs from blood, obtained 45 days after vaccination. The source is a man aged 45-65 years who received an inactivated influenza vaccine. The CDR3 region has the DNA TGTGCCTGGACTTCCGGGACAGGGGATTACGAGCAGTACTTC. It translates to CAWTSGTGDYEQYF.